Below, 22 T cell receptor beta chains from the same sample are listed, as sequenced in a study of blood T cells in healthy people across ages. PCR was performed a second time for about 7 to 12 cycles using a sample-barcoded 5' primer and a J-beta primer mix. MiXCR, applied by TCRdb to the 5' RACE reads, yields one record per CDR3 protein. The table has 1.2 million to 1.5 million distinct CDR3 sequences, around 59% seen once. Material: blood. These TCRs come from a man younger than 30 in good health.

This clonotype was seen a few times. This chain links TRBV6-2 or TRBV6-3 with TRBJ2-7; TRBD2 might be the D (6 bases). Gene TRBJ2-5 matches the end of the DNA better, so the J call may be wrong. The germline V gene encodes CDR1 MNHEY and CDR2 SVGEGT. The CDR3 consists of 14 residues. CDR3 sequence reads: CASSSMRGLETQYF. The CDR3 bases are TGTGCCAGCAGTTCTATGCGGGGATTGGAGACCCAGTACTTC.

The rearrangement joins TRBV7-9 to TRBJ1-4, with D maybe TRBD1 (5 bases). The V end lost 5 bases, the J end lost 7 bases, and 14 bases lay between the germline ends. Germline lookup yields CDR1 SEHNR and CDR2 FQNEAQ (reference sequence). The CDR3 runs 14 residues. The chain's CDR3 is CASSPRGSGEKLFF. As DNA, the CDR3 is TGTGCCAGCAGCCCCCGGGGGTCGGGTGAAAAACTGTTTTTT.

The chain is built from TRBV5-6 and TRBJ1-1; D gene ambiguous. Trimming removed 0 bases from V and 0 bases from J, with 12 bases in between. CDR1 and CDR2 (germline): SGHDT, YYEEEE. The CDR3 runs to 16 residues. CDR3 sequence: CASSLEGKALNTEAFF. DNA for the CDR3: TGTGCCAGCAGCTTGGAAGGAAAGGCCTTGAACACTGAAGCTTTCTTT.

The chain joins TRBV20-1 to TRBJ2-1, with TRBD1 as a possible D gene (6 bases). V gave up 5 bases and J gave up 0 bases, with 23 bases separating them. CDR3 length: 18 amino acids. Germline CDR1 and CDR2: DFQATT and SNEGSKA (reference sequence). CDR3 loop: CSAYRTRTGHTSYNEQFF. CDR3 sequence (DNA): TGCAGTGCTTATCGAACGCGTACGGGACACACCTCCTACAATGAGCAGTTCTTC.

This clonotype has only a few counts. This chain connects TRBV29-1 to TRBJ2-7; TRBD1 might be the D (5 bases). The V and J ends lost 5 bases and 4 bases respectively, with 15 bases between them. Germline CDR1 reads SQVTM; CDR2 reads ANQGSEA. The CDR3 consists of 13 residues. CDR3 nucleotide sequence: TGCAGCGTTTCAACCCCGGACACGTACGAGCAGTACTTC. Translation gives CSVSTPDTYEQYF.

V gene TRBV20-1 combines with J gene TRBJ2-7; D is possibly TRBD1 (5 bases). There are 12 residues in the CDR3. V was trimmed by 2 bases and J by 6 bases, leaving 11 bases between them. Per the germline V gene, CDR1 is DFQATT and CDR2 is SNEGSKA (reference sequence). CDR3 sequence reads: CSARPGYSEQYF. The CDR3 nucleotides are TGCAGTGCTAGACCAGGGTACAGCGAGCAGTACTTC.

This clonotype occurred a few times. The rearrangement joins TRBV7-9 to TRBJ1-2, with D possibly matching TRBD1 (5 bases). V dropped 6 bases and J dropped 7 bases, with 18 bases sitting between them. CDR1 is SEHNR and CDR2 is FQNEAQ in the germline V gene (reference sequence). The CDR3 totals 14 residues. The CDR3 loop is CASRPPGAVFGYTF. The CDR3 bases are TGTGCCAGCAGGCCTCCCGGGGCGGTTTTTGGCTACACCTTC.

This clonotype occurred once. The chain has TRBV12-3 or TRBV12-4 and TRBJ2-1; D possibly corresponds to TRBD2 (6 bases). CDR3 size: 13 residues. V lost 6 bases and J 5 bases, leaving 11 bases between the germline ends. The CDR3 DNA sequence: TGTGCCAGCAGCCACGGAGGGAACAATGAGCAGTTCTTC. Translating gives CASSHGGNNEQFF.

The gene calls are TRBV13 and TRBJ2-1; 10 nucleotides line up with TRBD2. The CDR3 runs to 17 residues. Germline V lookup: CDR1 PRHDT, CDR2 FYEKMQ (reference sequence). Trimming took 2 bases from V and 3 from J; bases not matched to a gene: 7. Written as DNA, the CDR3 is TGTGCCAGCAGCTTAACTGCTAGCGGGAGTAACTACAATGAGCAGTTCTTC. Amino acids: CASSLTASGSNYNEQFF.

The gene calls are TRBV28 and TRBJ1-1; D is perhaps TRBD1 (5 bases). The CDR3 sequence is 14 residues long. The V end was cut by 8 bases, the J end by 4 bases, with 17 bases between. Germline CDR1 is MDHEN and CDR2 is SYDVKM. CDR3 in amino acids: CASGGGDGGTEAFF. CDR3 in DNA: TGTGCCAGCGGTGGGGGGGATGGGGGCACTGAAGCTTTCTTT. Together with reference TRBV28 and TRBJ1-1, the CDR3 gives the full variable domain: DVKVTQSSRYLVKRTGEKVFLECVQDMDHENMFWYRQDPGLGLRLIYFSYDVKMKEKGDIPEGYSVSREKKERFSLILESASTNQTSMYLCASGGGDGGTEAFFGQGTRLTVV.

In its sample, this clonotype was seen once. The rearrangement joins TRBV13 to TRBJ2-1, with unresolved D. Germline V gene lookup returns CDR1 PRHDT and CDR2 FYEKMQ (reference sequence). The CDR3 length is 13 residues. Deletions cut 3 bases from V and 4 bases from J, with 7 bases between. The CDR3 DNA sequence: TGTGCCAGCAGCTTGTACGCGTACAATGAGCAGTTCTTC. This encodes CASSLYAYNEQFF.

This clonotype occurred once. The chain is built from TRBV12-3 or TRBV12-4 and TRBJ1-1; D possibly corresponds to TRBD1 (6 bases). The CDR3 runs 18 residues. Between the trimmed V and J ends, which lost 5 bases and 2 bases, there was a span of 24 bases. CDR3 nucleotides: TGTGCCAGCAGTCAGATCCCAGGGGCTGAGGGGATCAACACTGAAGCTTTCTTT. Protein: CASSQIPGAEGINTEAFF.

This chain links TRBV4-3 with TRBJ1-1, with 9 bases that match TRBD1. The germline CDR1 and CDR2 sequences are LGHNA and YSLEER. With V trimmed by 1 base and J by 6 bases, 12 bases remained unmatched. CDR3 length: 17 residues. CDR3 bases: TGCGCCAGCAGCCAAGGGACAGGGGTCATTTTAAGTGCTGAAGCTTTCTTT. As protein: CASSQGTGVILSAEAFF.

This rearrangement joins TRBV29-1 to TRBJ1-1; unclear D gene. Deletions cut 3 bases from V and 0 bases from J, with 11 bases between. CDR1 and CDR2 (germline): SQVTM, ANQGSEA. The CDR3 is 14 residues long. The CDR3 loop is CSVDRSMMNTEAFF. CDR3 nucleotides: TGCAGCGTTGACCGCTCTATGATGAACACTGAAGCTTTCTTT.

V usage is TRBV3-1 and J usage is TRBJ2-7, with a possible D match to TRBD2 (5 bases). The CDR3 runs 16 residues. Germline V gene data show CDR1 as LGHDT and CDR2 as YNNKEL (reference sequence). Trimming left V 1 base short and J 6 bases short, with 19 bases between. CDR3 region: CASSQASFLPRVEQYF. CDR3 bases: TGTGCCAGCAGCCAAGCCTCATTTTTACCGAGGGTCGAGCAGTACTTC.

The chain has TRBV10-1 and TRBJ1-2; possible D gene TRBD1, 5 bases. Germline V gives CDR1 WNHNN, CDR2 SYGVQD (reference sequence). The CDR3 length is 14 residues. The ends were cut back, 6 bases at V and 4 bases at J, with 15 bases in the middle. In DNA form, the CDR3 reads TGCGCCAGCAGCCGACAGAGGTGGAGCTATGGCTACACCTTC. Encoded protein: CASSRQRWSYGYTF.

This clonotype showed up just a few times. This chain uses TRBV6-1 with TRBJ2-5; 8 bases are a match to TRBD2. CDR3 length equals 15 residues. Germline CDR1 is MNHNS and CDR2 is SASEGT. Unmatched junction bases numbered 4, after V lost 2 bases and J lost 2 bases. CDR3 in DNA: TGTGCCAGCAGTGAATCGGCGGGGGGACAAGAGACCCAGTACTTC. It codes for CASSESAGGQETQYF.

V usage is TRBV20-1 and J usage is TRBJ2-7, with 7 bases that match TRBD2. The CDR3 sequence is 11 residues long. V lost 6 bases, J lost 5 bases, and 4 bases stayed unmatched. From germline, CDR1 is DFQATT and CDR2 SNEGSKA (reference sequence). The CDR3 DNA reads as TGCAGTGCGGGAGGGTTCGACGAGCAGTACTTC. This translates into CSAGGFDEQYF.

This clonotype was picked up a small number of times. The chain employs TRBV7-2 and TRBJ2-3; a weak D match, TRBD2 (6 bases). V was cut by 1 base and J by 4 bases, with 9 bases left in between. Germline CDR1 reads SGHTA; CDR2 reads FQGNSA. The CDR3 totals 14 residues. The CDR3 is CASSLVLAADTQYF. The DNA for the CDR3 is TGTGCCAGCAGCTTAGTACTAGCCGCAGATACGCAGTATTTT.

The chain combines TRBV6-5 with TRBJ1-2; D is ambiguous. The CDR3 extends over 13 amino acids. Per germline, CDR1 MNHEY and CDR2 SVGAGI. V gave up 4 bases and J gave up 8 bases, with 14 bases separating them. The CDR3 is CASSSGPVRGYTF. DNA of the CDR3: TGTGCCAGCAGTTCTGGGCCGGTCAGGGGCTACACCTTC.

The chain links TRBV11-2 to TRBJ2-5; D call uncertain. The V end was cut by 5 bases, the J end by 5 bases, with 12 bases between. CDR3 size: 13 residues. Germline lookup yields CDR1 SGHAT and CDR2 FQNNGV. CDR3 sequence reads: CASSRDGWETQYF. CDR3 nucleotide sequence: TGTGCCAGCAGCCGAGATGGTTGGGAGACCCAGTACTTC.

The rearrangement links TRBV29-1 to TRBJ1-5; 7 bases line up with TRBD1. The CDR3 runs 15 residues. V was pared by 6 bases and J by 5 bases, with 13 bases of the junction left unmatched. The germline CDR1 and CDR2 sequences are SQVTM and ANQGSEA. The CDR3 is CSVTNETGLYQPQHF. The DNA of the CDR3 is TGCAGCGTGACCAACGAGACAGGGCTATATCAGCCCCAGCATTTT.